Here is one T cell receptor (beta chain) with its context. Antigen: not known. The ends lost 6 bases at V and 4 bases at J; junction bases unmatched: 0. Germline V gene sequence: CDR1 LNHDA, CDR2 SQIVND (reference sequence). The CDR3 has 12 amino acids. The data derive from a study of identifying expanded T cells in peripheral blood. The study's findings and limits: Technical replicates showed around 1.2 changed clones; two weeks roughly 16; four weeks 19.

Clones were read by immunoSEQ multiplex PCR, and TCRdb kept only the in-frame ones, dropping some. Altogether about 94,000 clones are present, 70% to 90% being singletons, with the ten largest covering approximately 5%. The specimen was blood. The chain has TRBV19 and TRBJ1-1; TRBD1 aligns across 9 bases. The TCR was taken from a person aged 18 to 75 in good health. The CDR3 loop is CASRGQGTEAFF. As DNA, the CDR3 is TGTGCCAGTAGGGGACAGGGCACTGAAGCTTTCTTT. The full variable domain, in which reference TRBV19 and TRBJ1-1 provide the parts outside the CDR3, is DGGITQSPKYLFRKEGQNVTLSCEQNLNHDAMYWYRQDPGQGLRLIYYSQIVNDFQKGDIAEGYSVSREKKESFPLTVTSAQKNPTAFYLCASRGQGTEAFFGQGTRLTVV.